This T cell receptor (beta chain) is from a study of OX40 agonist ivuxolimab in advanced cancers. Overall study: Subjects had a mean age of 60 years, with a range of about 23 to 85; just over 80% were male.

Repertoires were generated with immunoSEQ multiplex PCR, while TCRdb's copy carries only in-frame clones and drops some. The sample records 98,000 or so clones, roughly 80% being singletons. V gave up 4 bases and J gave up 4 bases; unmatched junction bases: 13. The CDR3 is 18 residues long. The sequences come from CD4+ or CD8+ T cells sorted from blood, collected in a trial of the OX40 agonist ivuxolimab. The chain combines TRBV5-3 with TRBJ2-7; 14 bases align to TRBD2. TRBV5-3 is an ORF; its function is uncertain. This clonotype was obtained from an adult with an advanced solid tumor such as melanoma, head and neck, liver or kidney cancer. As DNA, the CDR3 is TGTGCCAGAAGCCGCTGTGGAGTCGGGACTAGCGGGAGATACGAGCAGTACTTC. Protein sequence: CARSRCGVGTSGRYEQYF.